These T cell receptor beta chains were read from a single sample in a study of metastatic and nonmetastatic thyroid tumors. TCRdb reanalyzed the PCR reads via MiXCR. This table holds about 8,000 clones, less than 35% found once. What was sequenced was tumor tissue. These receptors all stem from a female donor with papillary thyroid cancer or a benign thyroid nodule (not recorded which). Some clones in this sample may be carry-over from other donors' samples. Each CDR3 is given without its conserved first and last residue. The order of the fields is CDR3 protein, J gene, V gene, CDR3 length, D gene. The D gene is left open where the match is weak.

ASSEGGYKRTGELF | TRBJ2-2 | TRBV2 | 14 | -
ASSGTGGNQPQH | TRBJ1-5 | TRBV6-1 | 12 | TRBD1
ASSLGTGSGELF | TRBJ2-2 | TRBV11-3 | 12 | -
ASSWGGAVSSYEQY | TRBJ2-7 | TRBV5-6 | 14 | TRBD2
ASRRGPARAGELF | TRBJ2-2 | TRBV7-2 | 13 | -
ASSLAPDTGELF | TRBJ2-2 | TRBV7-9 | 12 | -
ATSDSLAGAITDTQY | TRBJ2-3 | TRBV24-1 | 15 | TRBD2
ASSATLGYEQY | TRBJ2-7 | TRBV9 | 11 | -
ASSLGQRAREAF | TRBJ1-1 | TRBV6-1 | 12 | TRBD1
SVPGRGIGALH | TRBJ1-6 | TRBV20-1 | 11 | -
ASSQGWQGAEGYT | TRBJ1-2 | TRBV3-1 | 13 | TRBD1
ATSPGQKKETQY | TRBJ2-5 | TRBV24-1 | 12 | TRBD1
SARVGGQGNYGYT | TRBJ1-2 | TRBV20-1 | 13 | TRBD1
SGGGQLYNEQF | TRBJ2-1 | TRBV20-1 | 11 | TRBD1
ASSLEGFVVQGAWNTEAF | TRBJ1-1 | TRBV5-1 | 18 | TRBD1
ASSFRGAYEQY | TRBJ2-7 | TRBV27 | 11 | -
ASSVGTGGGYT | TRBJ1-2 | TRBV10-1 | 11 | TRBD1
ASSLGTGYT | TRBJ1-2 | TRBV6-9 | 9 | -
ASKRLQNTGELF | TRBJ2-2 | TRBV5-1 | 12 | -
SARRGDYEQY | TRBJ2-7 | TRBV20-1 | 10 | -
ASSEGNSTSGAPRDTQY | TRBJ2-3 | TRBV2 | 17 | TRBD2
SAPGWGSGKYEQY | TRBJ2-7 | TRBV20-1 | 13 | TRBD2
ASSILAGGTDTQY | TRBJ2-3 | TRBV19 | 13 | TRBD2
SAPLAGLYEQF | TRBJ2-1 | TRBV20-1 | 11 | TRBD2
ASSEARVQGAWNQPQH | TRBJ1-5 | TRBV6-1 | 16 | TRBD1
ASSRGAGRTFFGYT | TRBJ1-2 | TRBV7-8 | 14 | -
ASSEAGSPVYGYT | TRBJ1-2 | TRBV2 | 13 | -
ASSLAAGPSYEQY | TRBJ2-7 | TRBV7-2 | 13 | -
ASSLSLTGSTEAF | TRBJ1-1 | TRBV5-1 | 13 | TRBD1
ASSEGGTQPQH | TRBJ1-5 | TRBV6-1 | 11 | -
ASSLGHANTEAF | TRBJ1-1 | TRBV11-2 | 12 | -
ASSLTGGANVLT | TRBJ2-6 | TRBV28 | 12 | -
ASTTSGGEQY | TRBJ2-7 | TRBV28 | 10 | TRBD2
ASVTPLNTEAF | TRBJ1-1 | TRBV2 | 11 | -
ASIGPINYGYT | TRBJ1-2 | TRBV19 | 11 | -
ASSLVTRRPYEQF | TRBJ2-1 | TRBV12-3/TRBV12-4 | 13 | -
ASSNSGGSSYEQY | TRBJ2-7 | TRBV5-1 | 13 | TRBD2
ASSPPGQPSAF | TRBJ1-1 | TRBV19 | 11 | TRBD1
ASSLKRAINTGELF | TRBJ2-2 | TRBV12-3/TRBV12-4 | 14 | -
AISEVNEQF | TRBJ2-1 | TRBV10-3 | 9 | -
ASSFDHQPYNEQF | TRBJ2-1 | TRBV7-3 | 13 | -
ASSQDGSRYNEQF | TRBJ2-1 | TRBV6-1 | 13 | -
ASSEAGTGYGYT | TRBJ1-2 | TRBV6-1 | 12 | TRBD1
ASSLGQGGGNTIY | TRBJ1-3 | TRBV2 | 13 | TRBD1
ASSFVLAGSYEQY | TRBJ2-7 | TRBV5-8 | 13 | TRBD2
ASSPEENTEAF | TRBJ1-1 | TRBV13 | 11 | -
ASSFSKGDIQY | TRBJ2-4 | TRBV12-3/TRBV12-4 | 11 | -
ASSSLQGYGYT | TRBJ1-2 | TRBV27 | 11 | TRBD1
ASIYSRADNPYGDT | TRBJ1-2 | TRBV6-5 | 14 | -
ASSLGGSHSYEQY | TRBJ2-7 | TRBV5-1 | 13 | TRBD2
ASSPQGQGDQPQH | TRBJ1-5 | TRBV18 | 13 | TRBD1
ASSPRPGLAGGPGDTQY | TRBJ2-3 | TRBV4-2 | 17 | TRBD2
SANWGHHYNEQF | TRBJ2-1 | TRBV20-1 | 12 | -
ASKTIPTGYYGYT | TRBJ1-2 | TRBV19 | 13 | -
SAPGIGLAGGLEQY | TRBJ2-7 | TRBV20-1 | 14 | TRBD2
AIMWTSGGVGYNEQF | TRBJ2-1 | TRBV10-3 | 15 | TRBD2
ASSVGGSSYEQY | TRBJ2-7 | TRBV9 | 12 | -
AWTENYNSPLH | TRBJ1-6 | TRBV30 | 11 | -
ASGLVPHRQTNEKLF | TRBJ1-4 | TRBV12-5 | 15 | -